The 18 T cell receptor beta chains presented below share a single source sample, sequenced in a study of type 1 regulatory T cells. In TCRdb, the reads were re-called with MiXCR into one record per CDR3 protein. This sample has about 42,000 distinct CDR3 sequences, with 12% found just once. These receptors have no identified antigens. Specimen: cultured non-Tr1 T cells, either the whole culture or a sorted T cell fraction (not recorded which). Receptors originate from a human donor in good health.

This clonotype was seen many times. The J gene is TRBJ2-2, the V gene TRBV9, with 14 bases fitting TRBD2. In germline, CDR1 is SGDLS, CDR2 YYNGEE. Trimming took 3 bases from V and 5 from J; bases not matched to a gene: 6. The CDR3 length is 17 residues. The CDR3 DNA is TGTGCCAGCAGCGGTGGACTAGCGGGAGGAGGGACCGGGGAGCTGTTTTTT. It codes for CASSGGLAGGGTGELFF.

This clonotype is termed medium-sized (0.01 to 0.1%). The J gene is TRBJ2-5, the V gene TRBV5-1, with D perhaps TRBD1 (6 bases). The germline gives CDR1 SGHRS, CDR2 YFSETQ. CDR3 length: 13 residues. Trimming cost V 7 bases and J 1 base, with 11 bases left between them. CDR3: CASGTRGQETQYF. CDR3 sequence (DNA): TGCGCCAGCGGGACCAGGGGCCAAGAGACCCAGTACTTC.

This clonotype has at least ten counts. The genes are TRBV5-1 and TRBJ1-1; no clear D. The CDR3 sequence is 14 residues long. Germline CDR1 reads SGHRS; CDR2 reads YFSETQ. V was clipped by 0 bases and J by 3 bases, with 9 bases between them. In DNA form, the CDR3 reads TGCGCCAGCAGCTTGGGTAACGGCGACACTGAAGCTTTCTTT. This gives the protein CASSLGNGDTEAFF.

There are many counts of this clonotype. The rearrangement joins TRBV20-1 to TRBJ2-3, with D possibly TRBD2 on 6 matching bases. Germline V gives CDR1 DFQATT, CDR2 SNEGSKA (reference sequence). The CDR3 length is 15 residues. The V end lost 0 bases, the J end lost 4 bases, and 14 bases lay between the germline ends. The CDR3 DNA sequence: TGCAGTGCTAGAGATCCAACGGGAGCGGCAGATACGCAGTATTTT. This gives the protein CSARDPTGAADTQYF.

This clonotype was seen a few times. The chain has TRBV10-3 and TRBJ1-1, with 7 positions matching TRBD1. The CDR3 loop spans 13 amino acids. V shed 6 bases, J shed 7 bases, and the junction held 8 bases outside the gene matches. Germline V gene data show CDR1 as ENHRY and CDR2 as SYGVKD. This CDR3 is CAISPTGNGEAFF. In DNA form, the CDR3 reads TGTGCCATCAGCCCGACAGGGAATGGTGAAGCTTTCTTT.

By sample share, this clonotype is medium-sized. The gene calls are TRBV7-8 and TRBJ2-2; D is undetermined. The CDR3 has 14 amino acids. Trimming removed 1 base at V and 4 bases at J, with 7 bases between. Germline V gene lookup returns CDR1 SGHVS and CDR2 FQNEAQ. The CDR3, as DNA: TGTGCCAGCAGCTTAGTGCGGTCCACCGGGGAGCTGTTTTTT. Encoded protein: CASSLVRSTGELFF.

CDR3 amino acids: CASSQGPVGGYTF. As DNA, the CDR3 is TGTGCCAGCAGCCAAGGTCCTGTTGGAGGCTACACCTTC. V usage is TRBV5-6 and J usage is TRBJ1-2; D is uncertain. The CDR3 consists of 13 residues. Per germline, CDR1 SGHDT and CDR2 YYEEEE. V lost 4 bases and J lost 8, with 15 bases in between. The full variable domain, rest sourced from reference TRBV5-6 and TRBJ1-2, is DAGVTQSPTHLIKTRGQQVTLRCSPKSGHDTVSWYQQALGQGPQFIFQYYEEEERQRGNFPDRFSGHQFPNYSSELNVNALLLGDSALYLCASSQGPVGGYTFGSGTRLTVV.

This clonotype was seen repeatedly, ten times or more. J is TRBJ2-1 and V is TRBV10-3; 10 bases fit TRBD2. Germline V gene lookup returns CDR1 ENHRY and CDR2 SYGVKD. The V gene end was trimmed by 6 bases and the J gene end by 4 bases; junction bases not matched to a gene: 6. The CDR3 length is 15 residues. The CDR3 DNA reads TGTGCCATCAGCACACTAGCGGGAAGTTACAATGAGCAGTTCTTC. This codes for CAISTLAGSYNEQFF.

This clonotype came up many times. The V and J genes are TRBV18 and TRBJ2-1; D may be TRBD2 (5 bases). V was trimmed by 5 bases and J by 8 bases, leaving 13 bases between them. The length of the CDR3 is 13 residues. CDR1 KGHSH and CDR2 LQKENI come from the germline V gene. In DNA form, the CDR3 reads TGTGCCAGCTCAAACCTTCTCGGGGATGAGCAGTTCTTC. Protein: CASSNLLGDEQFF.

This clonotype was observed many times. The V gene is TRBV12-3 or TRBV12-4, the J gene TRBJ2-3; possibly TRBD2 for D (6 bases). With 8 bases removed from V and 2 bases from J, the gap between germline ends came to 14 bases. The CDR3 consists of 14 residues. The CDR3: CASQGDFLTDTQYF. CDR3 sequence (DNA): TGTGCCAGCCAAGGGGACTTCCTCACAGATACGCAGTATTTT.

This clonotype was seen a handful of times. The V gene is TRBV5-1, the J gene TRBJ2-5; possibly TRBD1 or TRBD2 for D (5 bases each). The CDR3 spans 14 residues. The germline V gene has CDR1 SGHRS and CDR2 YFSETQ. V shed 3 bases and J shed 9 bases, with 18 bases lying between them. The CDR3 here is CASSSDRGAGSQYF. The CDR3 nucleotides read TGCGCCAGCAGCTCCGACCGGGGCGCAGGTTCCCAGTACTTC.

This clonotype was seen more than once but under ten times. This chain's CDR3 is CSASPGWGNQPQHF. The DNA of the CDR3 is TGCAGTGCTAGCCCTGGGTGGGGCAATCAGCCCCAGCATTTT. This rearrangement joins TRBV20-1 to TRBJ1-5; D is ambiguous. V lost 3 bases to trimming and J lost 2 bases, with 11 bases between them. This CDR3 spans 14 amino acids. In germline, CDR1 is DFQATT, CDR2 SNEGSKA (reference sequence).

This clonotype came up many times. The V and J genes are TRBV6-6 and TRBJ1-1; D unclear. Per germline, CDR1 MNHNY and CDR2 SVGAGI (reference sequence). The CDR3 is made up of 13 amino acids. V shed 6 bases and J shed 7 bases, with 15 bases lying between them. CDR3 nucleotides: TGTGCCAGCAGAAACTACTCGAGAAGTGAAGCTTTCTTT. Amino acids: CASRNYSRSEAFF.

This clonotype was observed a few times. The chain joins TRBV20-1 to TRBJ2-1, with TRBD2 matching 12 bases. Per germline, CDR1 DFQATT and CDR2 SNEGSKA (reference sequence). After removal of 6 bases from V and 3 bases from J, the junction contained 3 bases not matched to a gene. The CDR3 contains 14 residues. CDR3 coding DNA: TGCAGTGCCGGACTAGCGGGGAACTACAATGAGCAGTTCTTC. It translates to CSAGLAGNYNEQFF.

The CDR3 loop reads CATARAGSAGELFF. The CDR3 nucleotides are TGTGCCACCGCAAGAGCGGGATCCGCCGGGGAGCTGTTTTTT. This chain uses TRBV24-1 with TRBJ2-2, with 7 bases that match TRBD2. The V gene's germline CDR1 is KGHDR and CDR2 SFDVKD. CDR3 length: 14 residues. V was clipped by 9 bases and J by 6 bases; unmatched bases: 9.

This clonotype was counted a few times. J is TRBJ2-7 and V is TRBV7-9; D assignment may be TRBD1 or TRBD2 (5 bases each). The CDR3 length is 16 residues. The germline gives CDR1 SEHNR, CDR2 FQNEAQ (reference sequence). V was trimmed by 5 bases and J by 2 bases, leaving 19 bases between them. The chain's CDR3 is CASSRFSTGDAYEQYF. The CDR3 nucleotides read TGTGCCAGCAGCCGTTTCTCGACCGGGGACGCCTACGAGCAGTACTTC.

This chain uses TRBV20-1 with TRBJ2-1; D remains unclear. The CDR3 spans 13 residues. In germline, CDR1 is DFQATT, CDR2 SNEGSKA (reference sequence). V was clipped by 3 bases and J by 7 bases, with 13 bases between them. The CDR3 loop is CSASKSPGNEQFF. The CDR3 DNA reads as TGCAGTGCTAGTAAGTCCCCCGGGAATGAGCAGTTCTTC.

This clonotype was seen repeatedly, ten times or more. The chain is built from TRBV20-1 and TRBJ2-7; 15 nucleotides agree with TRBD2. V trimming: 5 bases; J trimming: 6 bases; junction bases outside the gene matches: 5. There are 14 residues in the CDR3. The V gene's germline CDR1 is DFQATT and CDR2 SNEGSKA (reference sequence). The CDR3 protein is CSASPGLAGGEQYF. CDR3 DNA sequence: TGCAGTGCTTCTCCGGGACTAGCGGGAGGCGAGCAGTACTTC.